These 32 T cell receptor beta chains share one sample of origin, sequenced in a study of tumor and adjacent non-tumor tissue in lung cancer. RNA was extracted from bulk tissue without any cell sorting. Three rounds of nested PCR, following a modified ARM-PCR protocol, produced the TCRbeta library. In TCRdb, the multiplex PCR reads were re-called with MiXCR into one record per CDR3 protein. Of more than 120,000 distinct CDR3 sequences in the sample, roughly 70% were seen once. The sequencing input was lung tumor tissue. These receptors were obtained from a man aged 55 to 69 with small cell lung cancer.

About this clonotype: Likely a read error: the CDR3 ends without its conserved phenylalanine or tryptophan. The chain joins TRBV29-1 to TRBJ2-7; D gene unclear. The CDR3 runs 12 residues. Trimming stripped 4 bases from V and 3 bases from J, with 10 bases between. Germline V gene lookup returns CDR1 SQVTM and CDR2 ANQGSEA. The chain's CDR3 is CSVGSVGYEQYI. The CDR3 DNA is TGCAGCGTTGGGTCTGTGGGCTACGAGCAGTACATC.

To note about this clonotype: This may come from a read error, since a much larger clone is one base off. The chain carries TRBV5-6 and TRBJ2-1; D ambiguous. The germline V gene encodes CDR1 SGHDT and CDR2 YYEEEE. Trimming shortened V by 1 base and J by 10 bases, and 15 bases separated the two germline ends. The CDR3 runs to 14 residues. CDR3 amino acids: CASSLWLSVGEQFF. In DNA, the CDR3 is TGTGCCAGCAGCTTGTGGCTGAGCGTGGGAGAGCAGTTCTTC.

This chain joins TRBV6-2 or TRBV6-3 and TRBJ2-1; 8 bases match TRBD2. The CDR3 has 14 amino acids. The V and J ends lost 1 base and 9 bases, in that order; junction bases with no gene match: 5. CDR1 is MNHEY and CDR2 is SVGEGT in the germline V gene. CDR3 sequence: CASSYLGLVGEQFF. CDR3 in DNA: TGTGCCAGCAGTTACTTGGGACTAGTCGGTGAGCAGTTCTTC.

The chain carries TRBV12-3 or TRBV12-4 and TRBJ2-2, with unresolved D. This CDR3 comprises 14 residues. V was pared by 0 bases and J by 5 bases, with 7 bases between. The CDR3 DNA reads as TGTGCCAGCAGTTTAGCGTCCAGTACCGGGGAGCTGTTTTTT. Its translation: CASSLASSTGELFF.

The chain has TRBV11-2 and TRBJ2-1; 8 bases fit TRBD1. The CDR3 extends over 15 amino acids. Germline values: CDR1 SGHAT, CDR2 FQNNGV. The CDR3 DNA follows: TGTATCAGTAGTTTTACAGGGGGGACCTACAATGAGCAGTTCTTC. Translated: CISSFTGGTYNEQFF.

Comment on this clonotype: It may be a read error: a sequence one base away is much more abundant. The rearrangement joins TRBV12-3 or TRBV12-4 to TRBJ1-4; no clear D gene. V dropped 3 bases and J dropped 5 bases, with 10 bases sitting between them. This CDR3 region has 14 residues. The DNA for the CDR3 is TGTGCCAGCAGTTTCATGGTGGGAAATGAAAAACTGTTTTTT. It encodes CASSFMVGNEKLFF.

The CDR3 coding sequence is TGTGCCAGCAGCACACGGACAGGGGTGGACAATGAGCAGTTCTTC. It encodes CASSTRTGVDNEQFF. The chain employs TRBV7-8 and TRBJ2-1; 9 bases are shared with TRBD1. V shed 5 bases, J shed 5 bases, and the junction held 7 bases outside the gene matches. The CDR3 runs to 15 residues. CDR1 and CDR2 (germline): SGHVS, FQNEAQ.

This clonotype has only a few counts. With a much larger clone just one base away, this may be a read error. The V gene is TRBV11-2, the J gene TRBJ1-5, with D tentatively TRBD1 (5 bases). Germline V gives CDR1 SGHAT, CDR2 FQNNGV. The V end was cut by 8 bases, the J end by 2 bases, with 16 bases between. The CDR3 is made up of 15 amino acids. The CDR3 is CASGRTGRGNQPQHF. The DNA for the CDR3 is TGTGCCAGCGGCCGTACGGGCAGGGGCAATCAGCCCCAGCATTTT.

This clonotype was seen a handful of times. The chain joins TRBV11-1 to TRBJ2-7; the match to TRBD1 covers 7 bases. Trimming cost V 5 bases and J 0 bases; bases outside gene matches: 4. From germline, CDR1 is SGHAT and CDR2 FQDESV (reference sequence). The CDR3 has 14 amino acids. The CDR3 region has the DNA TGTGCCAGCAGCCACTGGGACAGCTCCTACGAGCAGTACTTC. This gives the protein CASSHWDSSYEQYF.

In this sample, this clonotype turned up once. One base away lies a much larger clone, so this may be a sequencing read error. The chain combines TRBV7-2 with TRBJ2-1; D is uncertain. Germline V CDR1 and CDR2: SGHTA, FQGNSA. The CDR3 is 15 amino acids. Here the CDR3 reads CGSSLVKGTYNEQFF. The DNA of the CDR3 is TGTGGCAGCAGCTTAGTGAAGGGAACCTACAATGAGCAGTTCTTC.

The chain uses TRBV20-1 and TRBJ2-2; 9 positions agree with TRBD2. This CDR3 region has 16 residues. CDR1 and CDR2 from the germline V gene are DFQATT and SNEGSKA (reference sequence). V gave up 1 base and J gave up 3 bases; unmatched junction bases: 6. CDR3 DNA: TGCAGTGCTAGAGGTAGCGGGAGTTTGTACACCGGGGAGCTGTTTTTT. Its translation: CSARGSGSLYTGELFF.

The chain has TRBV6-6 and TRBJ2-4; no definite D call. The V end was cut by 4 bases, the J end by 3 bases, with 4 bases between. Looked up from germline, CDR1 is MNHNY and CDR2 is SVGAGI (reference sequence). The CDR3 consists of 12 residues. DNA for the CDR3: TGTGCCAGCAGTTTAGTCAAAAACATTCAGTACTTC. It is translated as CASSLVKNIQYF.

This sequence joins TRBV29-1 and TRBJ1-2; 8 nucleotides align to TRBD1. J gave up 8 bases and V 1 base, and 12 bases lay outside the gene matches. Germline lookup yields CDR1 SQVTM and CDR2 ANQGSEA. This CDR3 region has 15 residues. In nucleotides, the CDR3 is TGCAGCGTTGAAGTGGGATCAGGGGGCGCACGGGGCTACACCTTC. Translated, it gives CSVEVGSGGARGYTF.

A remark on this clonotype: Sequence at one end of the junction differs from germline and may be a read error. V and J are TRBV11-2 and TRBJ2-1; D might be TRBD1 or TRBD2, each matching 5 bases. Germline-derived CDR1 and CDR2 are SGHAT and FQNNGV. The CDR3 is made up of 14 amino acids. This chain's CDR3 is CLSQKRQGDNEQFF. DNA for the CDR3: TGTCTCAGCCAGAAGCGGCAGGGCGACAATGAGCAATTCTTC. The full variable domain, completed using reference TRBV11-2 and TRBJ2-1, is EAGVAQSPRYKIIEKRQSVAFWCNPISGHATLYWYQQILGQGPKLLIQFQNNGVVDDSQLPKDRFSAERLKGVDSTLKIQPAKLEDSAVYLCLSQKRQGDNEQFFGPGTRLTVL.

As to this clonotype: A junction boundary mismatches the germline segment, possibly from a read error. The chain links TRBV11-2 to TRBJ2-3; a weak D match, TRBD2 (6 bases). The CDR3 runs to 14 residues. CDR1 SGHAT and CDR2 FQNNGV come from the germline V gene. The CDR3 DNA sequence: TGCGCCAGCCACCGACTAGTGGGAGCAGATACGCAGTATTTT. It specifies CASHRLVGADTQYF.

As to this clonotype: A much larger clone sits a single nucleotide away, making a read error possible. The chain is built from TRBV6-5 and TRBJ1-2; D remains ambiguous. Germline assignment: CDR1 MNHEY and CDR2 SVGAGI. The CDR3 sequence is 15 residues long. V lost 4 bases and J lost 5, with 17 bases in between. This CDR3 is CASSFLSLGGYGYTF. The CDR3 DNA reads as TGTGCCAGCAGTTTTTTGAGTCTTGGAGGGTATGGCTACACCTTC.

On this clonotype itself: An end of the junction differs from the germline gene, which may be a read error. This sequence joins TRBV20-1 and TRBJ2-7, with 14 bases fitting TRBD2. Germline V gene data show CDR1 as DFQATT and CDR2 as SNEGSKA (reference sequence). CDR3 length: 17 amino acids. The CDR3 sequence is CSVRGGTSGGMSYEQYF. CDR3 DNA sequence: TGCAGTGTTAGAGGAGGGACTAGCGGGGGTATGTCCTACGAGCAGTACTTC.

Concerning this clonotype itself: A much larger clone lies a single base off, so this may be a read error. V and J are TRBV20-1 and TRBJ2-3; the D is unclear. The germline CDR1 and CDR2 sequences are DFQATT and SNEGSKA (reference sequence). Deletions cut 5 bases from V and 6 bases from J, with 9 bases between. The CDR3 runs 11 residues. DNA for the CDR3: TGCAGTGCTGGTTGCATGGATACGCAGTATTTT. Its translation: CSAGCMDTQYF.

The count of this clonotype is one. Just one base apart from a much larger clone, this may be a read error. The V and J genes are TRBV6-2 or TRBV6-3 and TRBJ1-2, with a weak D call TRBD1 (6 bases). Trimming left V 0 bases short and J 6 bases short, with 14 bases between. Germline V lookup: CDR1 MNHEY, CDR2 SVGEGT. The CDR3 is made up of 15 amino acids. The chain's CDR3 is CASSYSLQGLDGYTF. CDR3 DNA: TGTGCCAGCAGTTACTCGTTGCAGGGGCTGGATGGCTACACCTTC.

For this clonotype: At one boundary the junction diverges from the germline segment, which might be a read error. CDR3 DNA: TGTGCCGGCAGTTTTGAGCACAGGTACTCCTACAATGAGCAGTTCTTC. Amino acid sequence: CAGSFEHRYSYNEQFF. This chain joins TRBV28 and TRBJ2-1, with TRBD1 as a possible D gene (5 bases). CDR1 is MDHEN, CDR2 SYDVKM, per germline. The CDR3 totals 16 residues.

The chain links TRBV6-1 to TRBJ1-5, with D possibly TRBD2 on 7 matching bases. The DNA end lines up better with TRBJ2-3; the J call may be wrong. The germline V gene encodes CDR1 MNHNS and CDR2 SASEGT. This CDR3 contains 14 residues. Here the CDR3 DNA reads TGTGCCAGCAGTGACCCGGGGGGCGGTCAGCCCCAGTATTTT. This translates into CASSDPGGGQPQYF.

V usage is TRBV28 and J usage is TRBJ2-4, with 8 nucleotides matching TRBD2. CDR1 and CDR2 from the germline V gene are MDHEN and SYDVKM. The CDR3 runs to 16 residues. After removal of 5 bases from V and 3 bases from J, the junction contained 9 bases not matched to a gene. This CDR3 is CASSPSGSGGKNIQYF. DNA of the CDR3: TGTGCCAGCAGTCCAAGCGGGAGTGGCGGCAAAAACATTCAGTACTTC. Combining the CDR3 with reference TRBV28 and TRBJ2-4 gives the whole variable domain DVKVTQSSRYLVKRTGEKVFLECVQDMDHENMFWYRQDPGLGLRLIYFSYDVKMKEKGDIPEGYSVSREKKERFSLILESASTNQTSMYLCASSPSGSGGKNIQYFGAGTRLSVL.

Worth noting for this clonotype: It may be a read error: a sequence one base away is much more abundant. V is TRBV20-1 and J is TRBJ1-5; D unresolved. Germline loops: CDR1 DFQATT, CDR2 SNEGSKA (reference sequence). The CDR3 length is 13 residues. The CDR3 DNA is TGCAGTGCTAGAGATTGGAGTGATCAGTCCCAGCATTTT. It yields the protein CSARDWSDQSQHF.

The CDR3: CGSMGGLAPGYEQYV. In DNA, the CDR3 is TGTGGCAGCATGGGGGGGCTTGCGCCAGGCTACGAGCAGTACGTC. V gene TRBV6-5 combines with J gene TRBJ2-7; TRBD2 might be the D (7 bases). The CDR3 runs 15 residues. Germline V gives CDR1 MNHEY, CDR2 SVGAGI.

On this clonotype itself: A much larger clone sits a single nucleotide away, making a read error possible. The CDR3 region is CTSTWFNSETQYF. The CDR3 DNA reads as TGTACCAGCACCTGGTTCAATTCAGAGACCCAGTACTTC. The chain is built from TRBV5-6 and TRBJ2-5; D is unclear. Germline V gene data show CDR1 as SGHDT and CDR2 as YYEEEE. The CDR3 totals 13 residues.

A note on this clonotype: At one end the junction does not follow the germline gene, possibly because of a read error. This rearrangement joins TRBV4-1 to TRBJ2-1, with 7 bases lining up with TRBD2. The CDR3 is made up of 14 amino acids. CDR1 and CDR2 (germline): MGHRA, YSYEKL. CDR3 bases: TGTGCTAGCAGCCTTTCGGCGACTAGCAATGAGCGGTTCTTC. Translated, it gives CASSLSATSNERFF.

The chain employs TRBV7-9 and TRBJ1-5; TRBD1 is a possible D gene (5 bases). Looked up from germline, CDR1 is SEHNR and CDR2 is FQNEAQ (reference sequence). The CDR3 sequence is 17 residues long. The germline V and J ends were trimmed by 1 base and 3 bases, with 16 bases remaining between them. CDR3 sequence: CASSLGQGGSNNQPQHF. DNA of the CDR3: TGTGCCAGCAGCTTAGGGCAGGGTGGTAGTAACAATCAGCCCCAGCATTTT.

About this clonotype: A junction end diverges from the germline sequence, so it may reflect a read error. The gene calls are TRBV6-5 and TRBJ1-1; TRBD1 matches 7 bases. CDR1 MNHEY and CDR2 SVGAGI come from the germline V gene. This CDR3 comprises 14 residues. CDR3 in amino acids: CASSYRGLKAEVFF. The DNA of the CDR3 is TGTGCCAGCAGTTATAGGGGGCTAAAGGCTGAAGTTTTCTTT.

This chain connects TRBV6-2 or TRBV6-3 to TRBJ2-1; TRBD2 is a possible D gene (5 bases). There are 13 residues in the CDR3. Trimming cost V 2 bases and J 10 bases, with 12 bases left between them. Germline V lookup: CDR1 MNHEY, CDR2 SVGEGT. The CDR3 DNA is TGTGCCAGCAGTTACGCGGGTAGCACAGAGCAGTTCTTC. Its translation is CASSYAGSTEQFF.

This clonotype has only a few counts. This rearrangement joins TRBV5-1 to TRBJ1-2; 8 positions agree with TRBD1. Trimming at V came to 2 bases and at J to 8 bases, leaving 8 bases not matched to a gene. Germline V gives CDR1 SGHRS, CDR2 YFSETQ. The CDR3 has 14 residues. The CDR3 DNA is TGCGCCAGCAGCTTAGAGGACAGGGTCGGAGGCTACACCTTC. It translates to CASSLEDRVGGYTF.

About this clonotype itself: One end of the junction is discordant with germline, which a read error may explain. The genes are TRBV12-3 or TRBV12-4 and TRBJ2-1; 7 nucleotides agree with TRBD2. The CDR3 covers 14 residues. The CDR3 is CANSLRTSLWEQFF. The DNA for the CDR3 is TGTGCCAACAGTTTACGGACTAGTTTATGGGAGCAGTTCTTC.

To note about this clonotype: This is likely a read error, given that the CDR3 carries no conserved phenylalanine or tryptophan at its end. The V gene is TRBV5-4, the J gene TRBJ2-1, with D tentatively TRBD1 (6 bases). This CDR3 region has 16 residues. Trimming shortened V by 6 bases and J by 0 bases, and 16 bases separated the two germline ends. Germline CDR1 is SGHNT and CDR2 is YYREEE (reference sequence). This CDR3 reads CASNQTGLSSYNEQFV. The CDR3 DNA reads as TGTGCCAGCAACCAGACAGGATTGAGCTCCTACAATGAGCAGTTCGTC.